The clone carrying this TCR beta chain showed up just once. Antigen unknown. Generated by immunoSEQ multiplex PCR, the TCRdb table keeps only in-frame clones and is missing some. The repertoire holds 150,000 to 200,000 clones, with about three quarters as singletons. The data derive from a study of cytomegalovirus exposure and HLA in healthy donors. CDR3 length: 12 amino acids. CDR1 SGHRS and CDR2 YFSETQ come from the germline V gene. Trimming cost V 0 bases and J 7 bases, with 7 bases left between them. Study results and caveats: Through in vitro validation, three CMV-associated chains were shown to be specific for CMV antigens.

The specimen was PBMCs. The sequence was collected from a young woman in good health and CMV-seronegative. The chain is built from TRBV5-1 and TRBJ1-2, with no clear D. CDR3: CASSLDRGGYTF. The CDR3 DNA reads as TGCGCCAGCAGCTTGGATCGGGGTGGCTACACCTTC.